A single sample is the source of the 14 T cell receptor beta chains below, sequenced in a study of CD8 T cells in Susac syndrome. RNA was extracted with the RNeasy kit, and a quantity of about 0.45 to 1 ug was reverse transcribed using random hexamers. TCRdb redid the calling of the immunoSEQ multiplex PCR reads with MiXCR, one entry per CDR3 protein. The sample shows about 180,000 distinct CDR3 sequences, roughly 94% of them seen only once. The source material was CD4+ T cells from PBMCs. The source of these receptors is a human donor with Susac syndrome.

The rearrangement links TRBV20-1 to TRBJ2-7; 11 bases agree with TRBD2. The ends lost 6 bases at V and 3 bases at J; junction bases unmatched: 7. CDR3 length: 14 amino acids. Germline V gene data show CDR1 as DFQATT and CDR2 as SNEGSKA (reference sequence). The CDR3 sequence is CSAQGLAEFYEQYF. The CDR3 DNA reads TGCAGTGCCCAGGGACTAGCGGAATTCTACGAGCAGTACTTC.

V usage is TRBV29-1 and J usage is TRBJ2-7, with TRBD1 identical over 9 bases. The trim removed 7 bases at V and 5 bases at J, leaving 9 bases unmatched. The CDR3 contains 13 residues. The germline V gene encodes CDR1 SQVTM and CDR2 ANQGSEA. The CDR3 sequence: CSEPGTGSHEQYF. Here the CDR3 DNA reads TGCAGCGAACCCGGGACAGGGTCACACGAGCAGTACTTC.

CDR3 bases: TGCAGCGTTGAAAGCGGGAGGGCCGAGGAAGATACGCAGTATTTT. Translating it yields CSVESGRAEEDTQYF. The chain carries TRBV29-1 and TRBJ2-3, with TRBD2 matching over 10 bases. V lost 2 bases and J lost 5; bases outside the gene matches: 7. Germline CDR1 SQVTM, CDR2 ANQGSEA. The length of the CDR3 is 15 residues.

V usage is TRBV29-1 and J usage is TRBJ1-2; a weak D match, TRBD1 (5 bases). Germline CDR1 and CDR2: SQVTM and ANQGSEA. The CDR3 totals 12 residues. V was trimmed by 7 bases and J by 0 bases, leaving 9 bases between them. CDR3 DNA: TGCAGCGGACAGAATTCTAACTATGGCTACACCTTC. This gives the protein CSGQNSNYGYTF. The whole variable domain, filled in from reference TRBV29-1 and TRBJ1-2, reads SAVISQKPSRDICQRGTSLTIQCQVDSQVTMMFWYRQQPGQSLTLIATANQGSEATYESGFVIDKFPISRPNLTFSTLTVSNMSPEDSSIYLCSGQNSNYGYTFGSGTRLTVV.

The rearrangement uses TRBV11-2 and TRBJ2-6; D gene uncertain. Deletions cut 1 base from V and 4 bases from J, with 11 bases between. CDR1 and CDR2 from the germline V gene are SGHAT and FQNNGV. CDR3 length equals 16 residues. The CDR3 here is CASSLGPIGGANVLTF. The CDR3 DNA follows: TGTGCCAGCAGCTTAGGGCCTATTGGCGGGGCCAACGTCCTGACTTTC.

The J gene is TRBJ2-7, the V gene TRBV11-2; a weak D match, TRBD2 (6 bases). V was cut by 2 bases and J by 6 bases, with 23 bases left in between. The CDR3 covers 17 residues. The germline gives CDR1 SGHAT, CDR2 FQNNGV. CDR3 sequence: CASSLYGALGQEGEQYF. DNA of the CDR3: TGTGCCAGCAGCTTATACGGAGCCCTCGGGCAGGAGGGCGAGCAGTACTTC.

The rearrangement uses TRBV5-1 and TRBJ2-5; 7 bases line up with TRBD2. With 2 bases clipped from V and 5 bases from J, the junction kept 12 bases outside the gene matches. The germline V gene encodes CDR1 SGHRS and CDR2 YFSETQ. The length of the CDR3 is 16 residues. CDR3 nucleotide sequence: TGCGCCAGCAGCTTTTCCCCCGCGGGAGTGGGGGAGACCCAGTACTTC. It translates to CASSFSPAGVGETQYF.

The CDR3 DNA is TGCAGTGCTAGAGCCCCCGGGACTGATCACACTGAAGCTTTCTTT. Translated: CSARAPGTDHTEAFF. The chain employs TRBV20-1 and TRBJ1-1, with D possibly being TRBD1 (5 bases). The V end lost 1 base, the J end lost 3 bases, and 15 bases lay between the germline ends. This CDR3 is built from 15 residues. The germline V gene encodes CDR1 DFQATT and CDR2 SNEGSKA (reference sequence).

The chain employs TRBV2 and TRBJ2-1, with TRBD2 identical over 12 bases. V dropped 4 bases and J dropped 5; count of bases not matched to a gene: 3. This CDR3 spans 15 amino acids. CDR1 and CDR2 (germline): SNHLY, FYNNEI. The CDR3 DNA is TGTGCCAGCAGTGGGACTAGCGGGGAAAACAATGAGCAGTTCTTC. It translates to CASSGTSGENNEQFF.

The V and J genes are TRBV4-2 and TRBJ2-3, with 7 bases fitting TRBD2. The CDR3 consists of 13 residues. The V segment lost 0 bases and the J segment 15 bases; nucleotides outside the gene matches: 9. Germline assignment: CDR1 LGHNA and CDR2 YNFKEQ. The CDR3 sequence: CASSQDRWTSGYF. The DNA of the CDR3 is TGTGCCAGCAGCCAAGATAGGTGGACTAGTGGTTATTTT.

V is TRBV14 and J is TRBJ2-1, with 7 bases fitting TRBD2. CDR3 size: 14 residues. Germline V gene lookup returns CDR1 SGHDN and CDR2 FVKESK. V trimming: 4 bases; J trimming: 8 bases; junction bases outside the gene matches: 8. This CDR3 is CASSRREIPHEQFF. DNA of the CDR3: TGTGCCAGCAGCCGGCGGGAGATTCCCCATGAGCAGTTCTTC.

The chain employs TRBV5-1 and TRBJ1-5; D perhaps matches TRBD1 (5 bases). Germline CDR1 reads SGHRS; CDR2 reads YFSETQ. Trimming stripped 0 bases from V and 5 bases from J, with 15 bases between. This CDR3 comprises 16 residues. The DNA for the CDR3 is TGCGCCAGCAGCTTGGTGCCGAGGGAGGGACATCAGCCCCAGCATTTT. Amino acids: CASSLVPREGHQPQHF. Together with reference TRBV5-1 and TRBJ1-5, the CDR3 gives the full variable domain: KAGVTQTPRYLIKTRGQQVTLSCSPISGHRSVSWYQQTPGQGLQFLFEYFSETQRNKGNFPGRFSGRQFSNSRSEMNVSTLELGDSALYLCASSLVPREGHQPQHFGDGTRLSIL.

The chain is built from TRBV30 and TRBJ1-6, with 7 bases fitting TRBD1. The trim removed 3 bases at V and 7 bases at J, leaving 9 bases unmatched. This CDR3 comprises 15 residues. Germline values: CDR1 GTSNPN, CDR2 SVGIG (reference sequence). For the CDR3, the DNA is TGTGCCTGGAGGCCAGGGGGACAAGGAAATTCACCCCTCCACTTT. Protein: CAWRPGGQGNSPLHF.

The chain joins TRBV5-4 to TRBJ2-1; 7 bases line up with TRBD2. V lost 3 bases to trimming and J lost 3 bases; unmatched junction nucleotides: 12. The CDR3 length is 17 residues. Per the germline V gene, CDR1 is SGHNT and CDR2 is YYREEE (reference sequence). Here the CDR3 reads CASSSGLEKDHYNEQFF. The CDR3 DNA reads as TGTGCCAGCAGCTCTGGACTAGAGAAGGATCACTACAATGAGCAGTTCTTC.